This T cell receptor beta chain was profiled in a study of blood T cell repertoires in COVID-19. Background on the study: T cells, B-cell-depleted T cells, or PBMCs provided the cDNA or gDNA that served as material.

Looked up from germline, CDR1 is SGHDN and CDR2 is FVKESK. This CDR3 is 14 amino acids long. V trimming: 4 bases; J trimming: 10 bases; junction bases outside the gene matches: 6. Researchers sorted participants into cohorts using their self-reported clinical history. In the original analysis: Amplification of reference gene primers was used by the study to estimate nucleated cell counts. TCRdb's copy holds only in-frame clones and misses some; the assay was immunoSEQ multiplex PCR. That table supplies the V and J calls and clone size; D and trimming were determined from the DNA. This table holds some 300,000 clones, under 90% found once.

The chain has TRBV14 and TRBJ1-6, with 8 positions matching TRBD1. Sequencing used PBMCs or T cells enriched from blood (not recorded which). This sequence originates from a woman in her 40s who had recovered from COVID-19. The CDR3 loop is CASSRRQGSSPLHF. The CDR3 bases are TGTGCCAGCAGCCGGCGACAGGGGAGCTCACCCCTCCACTTT.